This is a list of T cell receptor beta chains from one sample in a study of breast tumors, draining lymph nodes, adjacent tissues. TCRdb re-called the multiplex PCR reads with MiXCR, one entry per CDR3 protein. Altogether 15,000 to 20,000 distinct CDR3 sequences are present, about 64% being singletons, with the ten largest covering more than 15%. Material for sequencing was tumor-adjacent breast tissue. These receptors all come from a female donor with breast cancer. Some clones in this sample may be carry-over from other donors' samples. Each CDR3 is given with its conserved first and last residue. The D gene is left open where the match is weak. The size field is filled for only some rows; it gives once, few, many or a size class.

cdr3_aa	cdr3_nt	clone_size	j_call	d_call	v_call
CASSQPQHF	TGTGCCAGCAGTCAGCCCCAGCATTTT	many	TRBJ1-5	-	TRBV6-1
CAIGQGYEQYF	TGTGCCATTGGACAGGGCTACGAGCAGTACTTC	-	TRBJ2-7	TRBD1	TRBV15
CASSENGINSYTF	TGTGCCAGCAGCGAAAACGGGATTAATAGCTACACCTTC	-	TRBJ1-2	-	TRBV2
CSVVDRAGEQYF	TGCAGCGTCGTAGACAGGGCGGGGGAGCAGTACTTC	-	TRBJ2-7	-	TRBV29-1
CASSIRTGVPYEQYF	TGTGCCAGTAGTATTCGCACGGGGGTCCCTTACGAGCAGTACTTC	medium-sized	TRBJ2-7	-	TRBV19
CASSDYGQGNQPQHF	TGTGCCAGCAGCGACTACGGGCAGGGCAATCAGCCCCAGCATTTT	-	TRBJ1-5	-	TRBV6-6
CASSDMASGNNEQFF	TGTGCCAGCAGTGATATGGCTAGCGGGAACAATGAGCAGTTCTTC	-	TRBJ2-1	TRBD2	TRBV25-1
CASGRDAGTDTQYF	TGTGCTAGTGGCCGCGACGCGGGAACAGATACGCAGTATTTT	-	TRBJ2-3	-	TRBV12-5
CASSLSDISPLHF	TGTGCCAGCAGCTTATCGGACATTTCACCCCTCCACTTT	-	TRBJ1-6	-	TRBV7-3
CATSRDPGSDTQYF	TGTGCCACCAGCAGAGACCCCGGCTCAGATACGCAGTATTTT	-	TRBJ2-3	-	TRBV15
CASTPTSGITRGEQYF	TGTGCCAGCACCCCGACTAGCGGGATCACCCGGGGGGAGCAGTACTTC	-	TRBJ2-7	TRBD2	TRBV7-9
CASSGGQDYGYTF	TGTGCCAGCAGTGGAGGGCAGGACTATGGCTACACCTTC	-	TRBJ1-2	-	TRBV4-2
CASSEGGQVNQPQHF	TGTGCCAGCAGTGAAGGAGGGCAAGTTAATCAGCCCCAGCATTTT	medium-sized	TRBJ1-5	-	TRBV6-1
CASSSYEQYF	TGTGCCAGCAGCTCCTACGAGCAGTACTTC	medium-sized	TRBJ2-7	-	TRBV2
CASSLVQGNYGYTF	TGTGCCAGCAGCTTAGTTCAGGGGAACTATGGCTACACCTTC	-	TRBJ1-2	-	TRBV7-9
CASSPHTEYNEQFF	TGTGCCAGCAGCCCTCACACGGAATACAATGAGCAGTTCTTC	many	TRBJ2-1	-	TRBV7-3
CASSQGTGGAPYGYTF	TGTGCCAGCAGCCAAGGAACAGGGGGCGCCCCGTATGGCTACACCTTC	-	TRBJ1-2	TRBD1	TRBV4-2
CASSLVAGGTDTQYF	TGTGCCAGCAGCTTGGTAGCGGGAGGTACAGATACGCAGTATTTT	-	TRBJ2-3	TRBD2	TRBV7-9
CASSLLQGAYNEQFF	TGTGCCAGCAGCTTATTACAGGGGGCCTACAATGAGCAGTTCTTC	many	TRBJ2-1	TRBD1	TRBV11-2
CASSWGGENTEAFF	TGCGCCAGCAGCTGGGGCGGGGAGAACACTGAAGCTTTCTTT	once	TRBJ1-1	-	TRBV5-1
CAWSWQDGELFF	TGTGCCTGGAGTTGGCAGGACGGGGAGCTGTTTTTT	medium-sized	TRBJ2-2	-	TRBV30
CASSFARGDNEQFF	TGTGCCAGTAGTTTCGCCCGGGGTGACAATGAGCAGTTCTTC	once	TRBJ2-1	-	TRBV19
CASSRGQGGYGYTF	TGTGCCAGCAGCCGGGGACAGGGGGGATATGGCTACACCTTC	few	TRBJ1-2	TRBD1	TRBV9
CASSKEGARESYTF	TGTGCCAGCAGCAAGGAGGGGGCCAGAGAAAGCTACACCTTC	medium-sized	TRBJ1-2	TRBD1	TRBV6-6
CASSVGVGVADTQYF	TGTGCCAGCAGCGTAGGGGTTGGGGTGGCGGATACGCAGTATTTT	once	TRBJ2-3	-	TRBV9
CASSLQSGSDEQYF	TGTGCCAGCAGCTTACAATCAGGGTCAGATGAGCAGTACTTC	-	TRBJ2-7	-	TRBV7-6
CASSELTGHYYEQYF	TGTGCCAGCAGTGAGCTAACGGGACACTACTACGAGCAGTACTTC	once	TRBJ2-7	-	TRBV2
CAISRQNNEQFF	TGTGCCATCAGTCGGCAGAACAATGAGCAGTTCTTC	-	TRBJ2-1	-	TRBV10-3
CATGGQGNGANEKLFF	TGTGCCACCGGAGGACAGGGGAATGGAGCTAATGAAAAACTGTTTTTT	-	TRBJ1-4	TRBD1	TRBV15
CASSRGTEGGYTF	TGTGCCAGCAGCCGCGGGACAGAGGGTGGCTACACCTTC	-	TRBJ1-2	TRBD1	TRBV6-5
CASSPRDRVDEQYF	TGTGCCAGCAGTCCCCGGGACCGGGTCGATGAGCAGTACTTC	medium-sized	TRBJ2-7	-	TRBV12-3/TRBV12-4